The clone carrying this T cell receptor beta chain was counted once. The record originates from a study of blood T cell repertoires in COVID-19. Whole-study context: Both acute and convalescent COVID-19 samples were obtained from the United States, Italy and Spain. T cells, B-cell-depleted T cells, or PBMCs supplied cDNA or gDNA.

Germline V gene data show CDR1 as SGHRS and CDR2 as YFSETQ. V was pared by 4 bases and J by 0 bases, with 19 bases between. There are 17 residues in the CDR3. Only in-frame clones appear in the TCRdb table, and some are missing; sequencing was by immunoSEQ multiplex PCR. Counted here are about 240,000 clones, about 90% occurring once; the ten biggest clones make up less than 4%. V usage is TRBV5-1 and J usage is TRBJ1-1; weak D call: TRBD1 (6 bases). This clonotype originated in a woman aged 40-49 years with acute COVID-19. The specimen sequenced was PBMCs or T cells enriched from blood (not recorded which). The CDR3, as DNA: TGCGCCAGCAGCATCCGGGGCGAAAAGGGGGTGAACACTGAAGCTTTCTTT. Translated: CASSIRGEKGVNTEAFF.